This record concerns one T cell receptor (beta chain) sequence. At one end, the junction sequence differs from germline, possibly due to a read error. This sample was included in a study of blood T cell repertoires in COVID-19. Original processing methods: Nucleated cell number was recorded as an estimate derived from reference gene primer amplification. The data were produced by immunoSEQ multiplex PCR, yet TCRdb's version contains in-frame clones alone and is incomplete. Clone size and V and J calls were adopted from that table, with D and trimming inferred from the DNA. The sample yields about 130,000 clones, 88% seen once. The CDR3 extends over 16 amino acids. Germline V lookup: CDR1 SGHTA, CDR2 FQGTGA.

The J gene is TRBJ2-5, the V gene TRBV7-3, with 14 bases matching TRBD2. This TCR derives from a man aged 70-80 years with active COVID-19. The sample comprised peripheral blood. DNA of the CDR3: TGTGCCGGCAGCATGGGACTAGCGGGAGTAAGGGAGACCCAGTACTTC. This codes for CAGSMGLAGVRETQYF.